This T cell receptor beta chain was recorded in a study of graft-versus-host responses after intestinal transplantation (dated by TCRdb to the early 2020s). About the study as a whole: The transplants that recipients got were multivisceral, liver-intestinal, or isolated intestinal. All recipients received anti-thymocyte globulin induction followed by maintenance tacrolimus and steroids for 3 to 4 years. To identify alloreactive clones, pre-transplant mixed lymphocyte reaction products were sequenced and then compared with unstimulated pre-transplant donor and recipient T cells. Samples from a few later patients were sequenced in-house on an Illumina MiSeq with MiXCR processing rather than by the commercial service. A peak of at least 4% donor T cells among recipient peripheral blood mononuclear cells was the definition used for donor T cell macrochimerism. After intestinal transplantation, graft-versus-host and host-versus-graft alloreactive T cell clones in the graft, circulation and bone marrow were tracked using bulk TCR-beta CDR3 sequencing. Of the roughly 24 intestinal transplant recipients enrolled in the cohort, one of whom was a retransplant, a few patients without pretransplant specimens were excluded.

The time point label corresponds to: cells obtained before transplantation from donor or recipient. CD3+CD4+ and CD3+CD8+ populations were FACS-sorted from unstimulated pre-transplant donor and recipient cells taken from spleen or lymph nodes. A remark on this clone: There is no known antigen for this receptor. No clone much larger than this one lies a single base away; base qualities are absent.

Library generation was performed with the immunoSEQ multiplex PCR assay. For most patients, genomic DNA was isolated using the Qiagen DNeasy Blood and Tissue Kit and was shipped frozen to Adaptive Biotechnologies for TCR sequencing. High-throughput TCR-beta CDR3 sequencing of genomic DNA from most patients was performed by Adaptive Biotechnologies. As for how the authors treated the data: TCR sequencing data for 18 patients were retrieved from Adaptive's ImmunoSEQ software; three other patients were processed with MiXCR and VDJtools. CD4 versus CD8 sorting errors were corrected by removing sequences found in both subsets at a frequency ratio below 5:1. CDR3 nucleotide sequences shared by donor and recipient were removed because the origin of these sequences could not be assigned. To be classed as alloreactive, a clone needed at least 2-fold expansion over unstimulated cells and a minimum CFSE-low frequency of 0.002% (template counts) or 0.001% (read counts). Mappable clones were those detected in sequenced pre-transplant spleen, lymph node, or MLR CFSE-low populations of the donor or recipient. The cumulative frequency of alloreactive clones was calculated as a percentage of all sequences, weighted by copy number. TCRdb retrieved this table from immuneACCESS and kept in-frame rearrangements only. Not all clones are present; in checked studies, unresolved V genes account for under half, and no reason is known for the remainder. The DNA gave D and trimming, while V, J and clone size come from that table. This sample comprises 90,000 to 100,000 clones, over 75% of them detected only once. The ten biggest clones cover over 0.4% of the sample.

Per the germline V gene (reference sequence), MNHEY is the CDR1 and SMNVEV is the CDR2. The CDR3 starts with the cysteine, ends with the phenylalanine, and has 15 residues. Of the read, only the CDR3 DNA is kept; its 45 bases are in frame from base 1. Study-level results and caveats: Early after transplant, declines in HvG clones were associated with peak levels of circulating GvH clones. The conclusions were limited by the relatively low number and heterogeneity of the intestinal transplant patients. In the allografts of patients with donor T cell macrochimerism, GvH to HvG T cell clonal ratios were high. GvH clones were detected in recipient bone marrow, and some of these GvH clones were observed earlier in ileal mucosa or blood, consistent with an intestinal mucosal origin.

The receptor comes from a human donor who received an intestinal transplant. This chain joins TRBV27 to TRBJ2-5; TRBD2 aligns with 8 central bases. Gene TRBJ2-7 matches the end of the DNA better, so the J call may be wrong. The sequencing here drew on unstimulated CD8+ T cells sorted from spleen or lymph node cells, taken before intestinal transplant. The CDR3 loop reads CASSPRVAGGYEQYF. The DNA sequence is given as TGTGCCAGCAGTCCTCGAGTGGCGGGAGGCTACGAGCAGTACTTC.